What follows describes a single T cell receptor beta chain. Its antigen is as yet unknown. The data were taken from a study of vaccination and CD4 T cells after COVID-19. Study in general: Overlapping SARS-CoV-2, HCoV-NL63, HCoV-OC43 and HCoV-229E spike peptides stimulated the cells. Study findings and constraints: Spike mono-reactive clones accounted for 304 of the 307 vaccine-specific clones found in convalescent patients.

Sequencing of DNA taken from cultured CD4+ T cells relied on the Oncomine TCR Beta short-read assay. TCRdb reprocessed the PCR reads via MiXCR and lists one record per CDR3 protein. The sample has some 1,800 distinct CDR3 sequences, over 65% seen once. Treatment: roughly 10-day PBMC culture with coronavirus spike peptide pools or control peptides (ViraFEST assay). Cultures got half-medium changes with IL-2 on days 3 and 7. Germline V CDR1 and CDR2: MNHEY, SMNVEV (reference sequence). The CDR3 runs 14 residues. V shed 5 bases, J shed 4 bases, and the junction held 7 bases outside the gene matches. Material: CD4+ T cells from blood, cultured in vitro, obtained after SARS-CoV-2 vaccination. The TCR comes from a human donor who had recovered from COVID-19. The genes are TRBV27 and TRBJ1-2, with 7 bases that match TRBD1. In DNA, the CDR3 is TGTGCCAGCAGTCCCTCGACAGGGCGCTATGGCTACACCTTC. Translating it yields CASSPSTGRYGYTF.